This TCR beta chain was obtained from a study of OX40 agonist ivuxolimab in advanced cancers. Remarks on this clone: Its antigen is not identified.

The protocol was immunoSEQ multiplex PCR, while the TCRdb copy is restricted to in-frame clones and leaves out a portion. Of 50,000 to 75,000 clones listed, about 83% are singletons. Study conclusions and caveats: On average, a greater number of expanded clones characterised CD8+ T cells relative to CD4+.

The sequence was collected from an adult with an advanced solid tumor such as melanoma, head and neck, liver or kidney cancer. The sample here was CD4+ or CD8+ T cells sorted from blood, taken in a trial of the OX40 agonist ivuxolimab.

CDR3 residues: CASSFYIPNYGYTF. The CDR3 nucleotides read TGCGCCAGCAGCTTCTACATACCTAACTATGGCTACACCTTC. The V and J genes are TRBV5-1 and TRBJ1-2, with D unresolved. The V end lost 2 bases, the J end lost 0 bases, and 8 bases lay between the germline ends. CDR1 and CDR2 from the germline V gene are SGHRS and YFSETQ. The CDR3 is 14 amino acids.